This T cell receptor beta chain was captured by sequencing in a study of blood T cells in healthy people across ages. The second PCR ran about 6 to 12 cycles with a sample-barcoded 5' primer and J-beta primers. A single record per CDR3 protein comes from TCRdb applying MiXCR to the 5' RACE reads. The repertoire holds about 1.4 million distinct CDR3 sequences, with roughly 64% as singletons. Germline V gene data show CDR1 as LGHNA and CDR2 as YSLEER. The CDR3 spans 16 residues. Trimming stripped 0 bases from V and 8 bases from J, with 14 bases between. The source of this sequence is a man aged 18-30 years in good health. J is TRBJ1-6 and V is TRBV4-3, with D perhaps matching TRBD1 (5 bases). What was sequenced was blood. This CDR3 reads CASSQDQGSSHSPLHF. CDR3 sequence (DNA): TGCGCCAGCAGCCAAGATCAGGGCTCCTCACATTCACCCCTCCACTTT.